Listed here are 18 T cell receptor beta chains from one sample, sequenced in a study of Graves' ophthalmopathy and Graves' hyperthyroidism. The sequenced template was RNA, covering the TCR beta CDR3 region. Second-round multiplex PCR came after first-round RT-PCR with HTBI primers. MiXCR, run by TCRdb on the multiplex PCR reads, gives a single entry per CDR3 protein. The repertoire holds a few hundred thousand distinct CDR3 sequences, with just over 15% as singletons. The sample comprised peripheral blood. These receptor sequences come from a woman aged 18 to 35 with stable Graves' hyperthyroidism.

The table lists this clonotype with many counts. The chain joins TRBV6-2 or TRBV6-3 to TRBJ1-1; maybe TRBD1 (6 bases). CDR1 is MNHEY, CDR2 SVGEGT, per germline. Trimming stripped 7 bases from V and 4 bases from J, with 13 bases between. There are 13 residues in the CDR3. The CDR3, as DNA: TGTGCCAGCACCCCTGGACAGTTCACTGAAGCTTTCTTT. Its translation is CASTPGQFTEAFF.

This clonotype was observed many times. This chain uses TRBV27 with TRBJ1-5; 10 bases match TRBD1. Germline loops: CDR1 MNHEY, CDR2 SMNVEV (reference sequence). V shed 6 bases and J 7 bases; nucleotides not matched to a gene: 9. The CDR3 spans 15 residues. CDR3: CASSRTGGMRQPQHF. CDR3 in DNA: TGTGCCAGCAGCCGGACAGGGGGAATGCGCCAGCCCCAGCATTTT.

V is TRBV12-5 and J is TRBJ2-2; TRBD2 agrees at 11 bases. V lost 6 bases and J lost 3; bases outside the gene matches: 12. The CDR3 totals 18 residues. Germline CDR1 LGHNT, CDR2 FRNRAP. CDR3 amino acids: CASGPIYGLAGDTGELFF. Here the CDR3 DNA reads TGTGCTAGTGGCCCGATATACGGACTAGCGGGCGACACCGGGGAGCTGTTTTTT.

This clonotype was seen ten or more times. V gene TRBV10-3 combines with J gene TRBJ1-2; 7 positions agree with TRBD1. The length of the CDR3 is 15 residues. Losses at the gene ends were 8 bases for V and 0 bases for J; bases not matched to a gene: 9. Germline CDR1 and CDR2: ENHRY and SYGVKD. The CDR3 is CAIGTDLEANYGYTF. CDR3 nucleotide sequence: TGTGCCATCGGGACAGACCTTGAAGCTAACTATGGCTACACCTTC.

Worth noting for this clonotype: One junction end does not reproduce the germline sequence, and a read error may be involved. The chain joins TRBV6-2 or TRBV6-3 to TRBJ1-2; D not certain. CDR1 is MNHEY, CDR2 SVGEGT, per germline. The CDR3 is 13 amino acids. CDR3 DNA: TGTGTCAGCAAAGACCAAGGGCTATATGGCTACACCTTC. Protein product: CVSKDQGLYGYTF.

The chain has TRBV7-2 and TRBJ1-5; D unresolved. The V end lost 2 bases, the J end lost 5 bases, and 7 bases lay between the germline ends. The CDR3 is made up of 13 amino acids. Germline lookup yields CDR1 SGHTA and CDR2 FQGNSA. CDR3 in amino acids: CASSLNNYQPQHF. The CDR3 nucleotides are TGTGCCAGCAGCTTAAATAATTATCAGCCCCAGCATTTT.

This clonotype was seen at least ten times. J is TRBJ1-1 and V is TRBV5-6; 9 nucleotides match TRBD1. CDR3 size: 13 residues. Germline CDR1 and CDR2: SGHDT and YYEEEE. Trimming cost V 3 bases and J 5 bases; bases outside gene matches: 2. CDR3 in DNA: TGTGCCAGCAGCTGGGACAGGGTTACTGAAGCTTTCTTT. Translation: CASSWDRVTEAFF.

This clonotype came up many times. V and J are TRBV20-1 and TRBJ2-7; TRBD1 matches 7 bases. V shed 6 bases, J shed 2 bases, and the junction held 4 bases outside the gene matches. CDR3 length: 12 amino acids. Germline loops: CDR1 DFQATT, CDR2 SNEGSKA (reference sequence). The CDR3 DNA follows: TGCAGTGCGGGACAGCAAGCCTACGAGCAGTACTTC. Its protein is CSAGQQAYEQYF.

The sample holds many counts of this clonotype. This sequence joins TRBV6-2 or TRBV6-3 and TRBJ1-2, with 10 bases matching TRBD1. The CDR3 contains 18 residues. V shed 2 bases and J 7 bases; nucleotides not matched to a gene: 16. Germline CDR1 is MNHEY and CDR2 is SVGEGT. The CDR3 loop reads CASSYPSIPGTGVGGYTF. The CDR3 region has the DNA TGTGCCAGCAGTTACCCTTCGATTCCCGGGACAGGGGTGGGTGGCTACACCTTC.

This clonotype was seen at least ten times. This chain links TRBV6-2 or TRBV6-3 with TRBJ1-5, with 9 bases that match TRBD1. The V gene end was trimmed by 4 bases and the J gene end by 3 bases; junction bases not matched to a gene: 4. The V gene's germline CDR1 is MNHEY and CDR2 SVGEGT. This CDR3 spans 15 amino acids. CDR3: CASSSTGGVNQPQHF. In nucleotides, the CDR3 is TGTGCCAGCAGTTCTACAGGGGGCGTCAATCAGCCCCAGCATTTT.

On this clonotype: The junction shows a germline mismatch at one end, possibly a read error. The chain couples TRBV24-1 to TRBJ2-7; D ambiguous. The CDR3 extends over 12 amino acids. Germline assignment: CDR1 KGHDR and CDR2 SFDVKD. The DNA for the CDR3 is TGTGCCACCAGTGTCGAGTCCTACGATCAGTACTTC. As protein: CATSVESYDQYF.

This clonotype has a count of ten or more. V usage is TRBV20-1 and J usage is TRBJ1-2; D unclear. This CDR3 has 15 residues. Germline CDR1 DFQATT, CDR2 SNEGSKA (reference sequence). Deletions cut 0 bases from V and 3 bases from J, with 14 bases between. The CDR3 spells CSARDLMWADYGYTF. The CDR3 region has the DNA TGCAGTGCTAGAGACCTCATGTGGGCGGACTATGGCTACACCTTC.

The rearrangement uses TRBV3-1 and TRBJ1-1, with D possibly matching TRBD1 (6 bases). Germline loops: CDR1 LGHDT, CDR2 YNNKEL (reference sequence). The ends were cut back, 5 bases at V and 1 base at J, with 14 bases in the middle. The CDR3 runs 15 residues. The CDR3 is CASSKGGAANTEAFF. The CDR3 nucleotides read TGTGCCAGCAGCAAGGGGGGGGCGGCGAACACTGAAGCTTTCTTT.

This clonotype was recorded many times. J is TRBJ1-2 and V is TRBV29-1; 7 bases map to TRBD1. V was pared by 7 bases and J by 6 bases, with 8 bases of the junction left unmatched. The CDR3 spans 12 residues. Germline V lookup: CDR1 SQVTM, CDR2 ANQGSEA. CDR3 bases: TGCAGCGCCGCCGGACAGGCGGATGGCTACACCTTC. The encoded protein is CSAAGQADGYTF. The variable domain in full, with the rest retrieved from reference TRBV29-1 and TRBJ1-2, is SAVISQKPSRDICQRGTSLTIQCQVDSQVTMMFWYRQQPGQSLTLIATANQGSEATYESGFVIDKFPISRPNLTFSTLTVSNMSPEDSSIYLCSAAGQADGYTFGSGTRLTVV.

This clonotype was recorded at least ten times. The V call is TRBV6-1, the J call TRBJ1-2; no reliable D call. CDR1 and CDR2 (germline): MNHNS, SASEGT. Trimming stripped 2 bases from V and 5 bases from J, with 12 bases between. The CDR3 spans 14 residues. CDR3 sequence reads: CASSERELGYGYTF. The CDR3 DNA is TGTGCCAGCAGTGAAAGGGAGTTGGGGTATGGCTACACCTTC.

Only one count was recorded for this clonotype. The chain combines TRBV20-1 with TRBJ1-2; no reliable D call. Germline V CDR1 and CDR2: DFQATT, SNEGSKA (reference sequence). The V gene lost 6 bases and the J gene lost 4 bases, with 18 bases spanning the gap. This CDR3 comprises 14 residues. CDR3 region: CSAIRPGAPYGYTF. CDR3 nucleotides: TGCAGTGCAATCCGGCCAGGAGCCCCCTATGGCTACACCTTC.

V is TRBV24-1 and J is TRBJ2-5, with D possibly being TRBD1 or TRBD2 (5 bases each). The length of the CDR3 is 17 residues. V gave up 4 bases and J gave up 1 base, with 18 bases separating them. The germline gives CDR1 KGHDR, CDR2 SFDVKD. The CDR3 nucleotides are TGTGCCACCAGTGACGTTCCGGGGCCGGGACCCCAAGAGACCCAGTACTTC. Translation gives CATSDVPGPGPQETQYF.

This clonotype was detected ten times or more. The CDR3 nucleotides read TGTGCCAGCAGTTACTTCGGACAGATGAACACCGGGGAGCTGTTTTTT. This translates into CASSYFGQMNTGELFF. The gene calls are TRBV6-5 and TRBJ2-2, with a tentative D call TRBD1 (6 bases). Trimming took 1 base from V and 1 from J, leaving 10 bases between them. Germline loops: CDR1 MNHEY, CDR2 SVGAGI. This CDR3 has 16 residues.